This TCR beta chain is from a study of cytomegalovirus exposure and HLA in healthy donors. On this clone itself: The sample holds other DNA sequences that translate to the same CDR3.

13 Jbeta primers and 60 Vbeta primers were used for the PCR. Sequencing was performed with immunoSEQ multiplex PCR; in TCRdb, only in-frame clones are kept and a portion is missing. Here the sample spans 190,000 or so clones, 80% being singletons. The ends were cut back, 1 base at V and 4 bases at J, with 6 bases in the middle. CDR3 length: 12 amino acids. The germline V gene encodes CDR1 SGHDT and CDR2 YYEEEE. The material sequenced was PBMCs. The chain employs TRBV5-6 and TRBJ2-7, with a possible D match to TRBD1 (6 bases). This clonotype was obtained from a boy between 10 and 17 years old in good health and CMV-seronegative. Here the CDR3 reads CASSLTGYEQYF. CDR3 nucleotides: TGTGCCAGCAGCTTGACAGGGTACGAGCAGTACTTC.